Listed here is a single T cell receptor (beta chain). This clonotype appeared a few times. Its target antigen remains unknown. There are no base qualities to consult, and no much larger clone falls within one base. This sample is part of a study of CD8 T cells in ankylosing spondylitis (dated by TCRdb to about 2017). A note on the overall study: The study profiled T cell receptor beta repertoires in healthy donors and ankylosing spondylitis patients to find disease-linked TCR variants. The full study cohort was made up of 25 to 30 ankylosing spondylitis patients and 108 healthy donors. Peripheral blood samples were taken, and synovial fluid was additionally collected from ankylosing spondylitis patients. The study at large found these results: Some TCR beta motif variants had previously been reported in synovial fluid and blood of reactive arthritis patients, which suggested common disease-initiation mechanisms. The disease-linked clones had a CD8+ phenotype and were found at relatively low frequencies in peripheral blood. A TCR beta motif of roughly 8 highly homologous amino acid variants appeared characteristic of blood from ankylosing spondylitis patients. The disease-linked clones were reported as significantly enriched in matched synovial fluid samples from ankylosing spondylitis patients.

Sequencing relied on an Illumina HiSeq 2500. TCR beta libraries were prepared by quantitative 5'-RACE with molecular barcodes. As for the original processing: A new computational method based on a probabilistic model of VDJ rearrangement was used to identify disease-linked TCR variants. TCRdb itself trimmed the public reads at Q25 with fastp, ran MiXCR and retained productive beta chains. A single entry per CDR3 protein holds the most common genes and DNA from its merged rows. The V and J calls were determined by TCRdb, not by the authors. The sample includes fewer than 400,000 distinct CDR3 sequences, with roughly 15% observed a single time. Around 0.99% of the sample lies in the top ten. Measured from the cysteine to the phenylalanine, the CDR3 is 16 residues long. Solely the CDR3 DNA is kept, with 48 bases framed from the first base. The germline V and J ends show losses of 3 bases and 4 bases respectively, and no gene match explains 4 bases of the junction.

Sequenced input: blood, either unsorted or a sorted T cell fraction (not recorded which). The source of this sequence is a male donor with ankylosing spondylitis or in good health (not recorded which). The rearranged chain carries TRBV12-3 or TRBV12-4 and TRBJ2-5; the junction holds 14 bases that match TRBD2. CDR3 loop: CASSFGTSGGLETQYF. The DNA reads TGTGCCAGCAGTTTTGGGACTAGCGGGGGATTAGAGACCCAGTACTTC.